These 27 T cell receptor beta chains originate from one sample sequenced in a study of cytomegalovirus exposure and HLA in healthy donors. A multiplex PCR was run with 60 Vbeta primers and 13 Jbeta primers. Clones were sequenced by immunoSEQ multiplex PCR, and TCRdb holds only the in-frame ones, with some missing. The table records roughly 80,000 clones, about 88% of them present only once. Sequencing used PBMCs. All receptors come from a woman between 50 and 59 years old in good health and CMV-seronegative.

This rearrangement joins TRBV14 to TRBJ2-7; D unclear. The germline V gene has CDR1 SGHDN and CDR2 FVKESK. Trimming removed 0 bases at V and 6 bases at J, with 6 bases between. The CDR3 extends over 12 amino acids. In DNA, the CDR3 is TGTGCCAGCAGCCAAGATAGAGCCGAGCAGTACTTC. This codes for CASSQDRAEQYF.

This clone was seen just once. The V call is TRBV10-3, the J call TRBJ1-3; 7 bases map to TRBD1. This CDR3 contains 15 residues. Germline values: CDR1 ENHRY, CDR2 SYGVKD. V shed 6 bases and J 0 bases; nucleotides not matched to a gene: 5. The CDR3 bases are TGTGCCATCAGCCCCGGACAGGACTCTGGAAACACCATATATTTT. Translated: CAISPGQDSGNTIYF.

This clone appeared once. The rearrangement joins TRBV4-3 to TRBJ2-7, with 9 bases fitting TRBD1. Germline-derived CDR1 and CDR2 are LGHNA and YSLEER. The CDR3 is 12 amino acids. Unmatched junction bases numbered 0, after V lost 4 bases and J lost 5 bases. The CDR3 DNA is TGCGCCAGCAGCCGGACAGGGGACGAGCAGTACGTC. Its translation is CASSRTGDEQYV.

CDR3 in amino acids: CASSLRGRALSTQYF. CDR3 coding DNA: TGTGCCAGCAGCTTACGGGGGAGGGCCTTGAGTACCCAGTACTTC. The chain employs TRBV7-9 and TRBJ2-5, with 7 bases matching TRBD2. Germline V gives CDR1 SEHNR, CDR2 FQNEAQ (reference sequence). Trimming cost V 2 bases and J 8 bases; bases outside gene matches: 11. This CDR3 comprises 15 residues. The full variable domain, rest sourced from reference TRBV7-9 and TRBJ2-5, is DTGVSQNPRHKITKRGQNVTFRCDPISEHNRLYWYRQTLGQGPEFLTYFQNEAQLEKSRLLSDRFSAERPKGSFSTLEIQRTEQGDSAMYLCASSLRGRALSTQYFGPGTRLLVL.

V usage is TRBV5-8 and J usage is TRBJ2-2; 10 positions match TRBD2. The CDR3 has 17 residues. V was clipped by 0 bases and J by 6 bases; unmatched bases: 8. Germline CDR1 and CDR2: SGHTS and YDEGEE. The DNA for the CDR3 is TGTGCCAGCAGCTTGGAGGGTCTAGCGGGAGCGTCCGGGGAGCTGTTTTTT. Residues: CASSLEGLAGASGELFF.

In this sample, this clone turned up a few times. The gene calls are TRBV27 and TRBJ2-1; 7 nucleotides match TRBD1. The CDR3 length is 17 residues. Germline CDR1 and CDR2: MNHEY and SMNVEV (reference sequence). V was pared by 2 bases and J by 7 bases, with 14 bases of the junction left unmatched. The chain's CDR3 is CASSLTSTPRQGNEQFF. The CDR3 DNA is TGTGCCAGCAGTTTAACTTCCACGCCGAGACAGGGAAATGAGCAGTTCTTC.

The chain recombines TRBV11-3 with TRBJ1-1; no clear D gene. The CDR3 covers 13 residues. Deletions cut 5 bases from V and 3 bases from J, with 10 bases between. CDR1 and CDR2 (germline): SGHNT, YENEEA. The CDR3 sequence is CASSVRVDTEAFF. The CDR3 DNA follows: TGTGCCAGCAGCGTGAGGGTGGACACTGAAGCTTTCTTT.

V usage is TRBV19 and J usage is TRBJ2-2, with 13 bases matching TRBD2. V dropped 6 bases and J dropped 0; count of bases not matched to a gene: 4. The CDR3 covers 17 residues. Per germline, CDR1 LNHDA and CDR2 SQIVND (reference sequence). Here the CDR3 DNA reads TGTGCCAGTAGACGACTAGCGGGAGGATCGAACACCGGGGAGCTGTTTTTT. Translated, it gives CASRRLAGGSNTGELFF.

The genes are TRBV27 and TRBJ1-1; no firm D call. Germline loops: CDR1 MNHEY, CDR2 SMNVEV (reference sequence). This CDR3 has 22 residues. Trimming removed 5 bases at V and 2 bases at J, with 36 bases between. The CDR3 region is CASSRSATLTRTNMYINTEAFF. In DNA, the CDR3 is TGTGCCAGCAGTCGGTCTGCTACACTAACAAGGACTAACATGTATATTAACACTGAAGCTTTCTTT.

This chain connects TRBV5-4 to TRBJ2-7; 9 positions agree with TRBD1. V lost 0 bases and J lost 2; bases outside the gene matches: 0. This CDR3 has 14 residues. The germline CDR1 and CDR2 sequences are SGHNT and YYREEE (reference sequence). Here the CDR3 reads CASSLDRGPYEQYF. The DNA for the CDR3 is TGTGCCAGCAGCTTGGACAGGGGGCCCTACGAGCAGTACTTC.

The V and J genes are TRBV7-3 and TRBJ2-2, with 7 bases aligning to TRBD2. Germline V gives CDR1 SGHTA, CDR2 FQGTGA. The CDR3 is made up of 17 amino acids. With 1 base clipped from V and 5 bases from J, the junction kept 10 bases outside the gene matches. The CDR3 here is CASSLIAGGSGTGELFF. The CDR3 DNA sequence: TGTGCCAGCAGCTTAATAGCTGGCGGGAGTGGAACCGGGGAGCTGTTTTTT.

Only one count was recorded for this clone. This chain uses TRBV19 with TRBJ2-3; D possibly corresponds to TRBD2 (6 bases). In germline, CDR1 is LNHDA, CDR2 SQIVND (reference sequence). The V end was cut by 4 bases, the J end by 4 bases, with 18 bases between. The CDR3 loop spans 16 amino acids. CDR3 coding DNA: TGTGCCAGTAGTAATGGGCCCGCGGGGAGGTCAGATACGCAGTATTTT. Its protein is CASSNGPAGRSDTQYF.

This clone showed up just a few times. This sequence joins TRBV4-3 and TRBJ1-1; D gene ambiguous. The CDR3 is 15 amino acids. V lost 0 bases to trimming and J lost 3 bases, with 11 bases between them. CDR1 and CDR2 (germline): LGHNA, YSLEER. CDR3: CASSQEFAGYTEAFF. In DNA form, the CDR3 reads TGCGCCAGCAGCCAAGAGTTCGCGGGGTACACTGAAGCTTTCTTT.

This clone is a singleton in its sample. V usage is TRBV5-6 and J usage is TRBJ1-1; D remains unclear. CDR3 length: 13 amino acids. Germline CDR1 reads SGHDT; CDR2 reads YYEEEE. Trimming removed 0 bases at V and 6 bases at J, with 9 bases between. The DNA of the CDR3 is TGTGCCAGCAGCTTGGTGAGCATTTCTGAAGCTTTCTTT. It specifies CASSLVSISEAFF.

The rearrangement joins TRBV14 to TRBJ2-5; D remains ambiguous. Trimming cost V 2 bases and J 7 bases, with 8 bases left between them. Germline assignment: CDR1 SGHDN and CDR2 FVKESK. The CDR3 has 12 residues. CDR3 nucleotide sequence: TGTGCCAGCAGCCAACCCCCCGGGACCCAGTACTTC. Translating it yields CASSQPPGTQYF.

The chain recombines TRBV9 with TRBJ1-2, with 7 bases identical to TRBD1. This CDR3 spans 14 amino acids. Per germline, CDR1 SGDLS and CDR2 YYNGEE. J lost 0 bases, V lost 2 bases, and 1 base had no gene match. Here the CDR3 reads CASSVGQSNYGYTF. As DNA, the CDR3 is TGTGCCAGCAGCGTGGGACAGTCTAACTATGGCTACACCTTC.

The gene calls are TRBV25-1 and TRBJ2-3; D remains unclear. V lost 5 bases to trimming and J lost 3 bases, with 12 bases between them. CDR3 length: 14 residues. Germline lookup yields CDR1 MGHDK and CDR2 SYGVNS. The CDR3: CASSPSTQTDTQYF. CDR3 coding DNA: TGTGCCAGCAGTCCGAGCACTCAAACAGATACGCAGTATTTT.

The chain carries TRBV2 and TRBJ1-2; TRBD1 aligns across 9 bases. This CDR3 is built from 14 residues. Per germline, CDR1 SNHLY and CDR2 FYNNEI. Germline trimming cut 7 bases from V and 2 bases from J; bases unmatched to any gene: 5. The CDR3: CASKSGTGNYGYTF. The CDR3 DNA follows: TGTGCCAGCAAGTCCGGGACAGGGAACTATGGCTACACCTTC. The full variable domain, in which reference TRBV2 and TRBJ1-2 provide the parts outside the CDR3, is EPEVTQTPSHQVTQMGQEVILRCVPISNHLYFYWYRQILGQKVEFLVSFYNNEISEKSEIFDDQFSVERPDGSNFTLKIRSTKLEDSAMYFCASKSGTGNYGYTFGSGTRLTVV.

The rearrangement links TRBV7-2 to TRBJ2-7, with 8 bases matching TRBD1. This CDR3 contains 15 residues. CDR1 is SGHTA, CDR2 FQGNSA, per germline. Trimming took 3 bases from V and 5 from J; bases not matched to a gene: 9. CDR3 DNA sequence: TGTGCCAGCAGCTTGGAGACAGGGGCTTGGAACGAGCAGTACTTC. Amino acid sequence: CASSLETGAWNEQYF.

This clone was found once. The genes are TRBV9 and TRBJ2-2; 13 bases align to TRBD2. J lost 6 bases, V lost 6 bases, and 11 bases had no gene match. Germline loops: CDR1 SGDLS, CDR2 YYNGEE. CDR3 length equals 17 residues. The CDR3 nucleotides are TGTGCCAGCACCCCGCACGGACTAGCGGGAGCTGCCGGGGAGCTGTTTTTT. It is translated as CASTPHGLAGAAGELFF.

CDR3 region: CASSFPAYEQYF. CDR3 bases: TGTGCCAGCAGTTTCCCCGCCTACGAGCAGTACTTC. This chain joins TRBV28 and TRBJ2-7; D unclear. V shed 3 bases and J shed 2 bases, with 5 bases lying between them. Germline CDR1 is MDHEN and CDR2 is SYDVKM. This CDR3 contains 12 residues.

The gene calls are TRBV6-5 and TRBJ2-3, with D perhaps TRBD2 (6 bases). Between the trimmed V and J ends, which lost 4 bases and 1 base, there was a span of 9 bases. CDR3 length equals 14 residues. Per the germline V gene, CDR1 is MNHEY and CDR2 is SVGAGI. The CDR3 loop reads CASSFRLGTDTQYF. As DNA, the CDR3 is TGTGCCAGCAGTTTTCGACTAGGCACAGATACGCAGTATTTT.

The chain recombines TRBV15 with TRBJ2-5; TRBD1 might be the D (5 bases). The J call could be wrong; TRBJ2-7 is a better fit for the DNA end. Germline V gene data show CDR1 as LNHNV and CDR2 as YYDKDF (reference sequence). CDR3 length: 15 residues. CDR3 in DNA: TGTGCCACCAGCAGAGTCCAGGACAACTCCTACGAGCAGTACTTC. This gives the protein CATSRVQDNSYEQYF.

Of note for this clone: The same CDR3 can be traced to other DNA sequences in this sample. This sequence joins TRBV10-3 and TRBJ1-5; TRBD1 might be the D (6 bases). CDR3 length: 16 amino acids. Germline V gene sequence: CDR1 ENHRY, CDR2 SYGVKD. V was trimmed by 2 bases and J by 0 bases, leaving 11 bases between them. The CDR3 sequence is CAISEGQLYSNQPQHF. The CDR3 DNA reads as TGTGCCATCAGTGAGGGACAGCTCTATAGCAATCAGCCCCAGCATTTT.

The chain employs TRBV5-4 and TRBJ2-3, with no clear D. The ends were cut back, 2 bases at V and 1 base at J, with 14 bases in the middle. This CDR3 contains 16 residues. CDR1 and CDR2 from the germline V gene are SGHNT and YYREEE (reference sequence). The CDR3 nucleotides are TGTGCCAGCAGCTTATCTGGTCGCGGAGGCACAGATACGCAGTATTTT. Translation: CASSLSGRGGTDTQYF. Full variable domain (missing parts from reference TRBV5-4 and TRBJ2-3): ETGVTQSPTHLIKTRGQQVTLRCSSQSGHNTVSWYQQALGQGPQFIFQYYREEENGRGNFPPRFSGLQFPNYSSELNVNALELDDSALYLCASSLSGRGGTDTQYFGPGTRLTVL.

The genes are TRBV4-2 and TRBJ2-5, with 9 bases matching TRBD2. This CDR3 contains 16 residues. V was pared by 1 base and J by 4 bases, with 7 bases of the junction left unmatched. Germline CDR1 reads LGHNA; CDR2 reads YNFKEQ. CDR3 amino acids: CASSQVVREGGETQYF. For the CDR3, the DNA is TGTGCCAGCAGCCAAGTCGTGCGGGAGGGAGGAGAGACCCAGTACTTC.

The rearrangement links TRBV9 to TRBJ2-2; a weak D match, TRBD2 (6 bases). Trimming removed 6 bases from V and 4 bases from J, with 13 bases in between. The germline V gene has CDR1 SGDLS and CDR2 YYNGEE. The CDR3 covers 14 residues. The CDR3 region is CASNRDFGTGELFF. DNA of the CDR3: TGTGCCAGCAATCGGGACTTTGGCACCGGGGAGCTGTTTTTT. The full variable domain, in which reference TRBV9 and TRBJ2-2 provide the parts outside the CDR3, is DSGVTQTPKHLITATGQRVTLRCSPRSGDLSVYWYQQSLDQGLQFLIQYYNGEERAKGNILERFSAQQFPDLHSELNLSSLELGDSALYFCASNRDFGTGELFFGEGSRLTVL.